This entry lists 15 T cell receptor beta chains sequenced from one sample in a study of siplizumab effects on memory and regulatory T cells. Here immunoSEQ multiplex PCR was the method, and the copy in TCRdb shows in-frame clones only, minus some. The sample lists more than 75,000 clones; approximately 97% were seen once. Sample: naive CD4+ T cells sorted from blood. The receptors here all came from a human donor in good health.

V gene TRBV6-1 combines with J gene TRBJ1-6; D might be TRBD1 (5 bases). Germline CDR1 reads MNHNS; CDR2 reads SASEGT. Trimming stripped 10 bases from V and 6 bases from J, with 19 bases between. The CDR3 spans 15 residues. The CDR3: CATEGRRIPNSPLHF. For the CDR3, the DNA is TGTGCCACCGAGGGACGGCGTATCCCTAATTCACCCCTCCACTTT.

The rearrangement links TRBV29-1 to TRBJ2-5, with a possible D match to TRBD2 (5 bases). This CDR3 has 14 residues. Deletions cut 5 bases from V and 2 bases from J, with 15 bases between. CDR1 and CDR2 (germline): SQVTM, ANQGSEA. The CDR3 DNA is TGCAGCGTTCTCGAGGACGGGAAGCAAGAGACCCAGTACTTC. Protein: CSVLEDGKQETQYF.

The chain links TRBV12-5 to TRBJ1-5, with D perhaps TRBD1 (6 bases). The CDR3 contains 13 residues. V lost 3 bases and J lost 6, with 9 bases in between. The germline CDR1 and CDR2 sequences are LGHNT and FRNRAP. CDR3 DNA: TGTGCTAGTGGTTTTGAGGGGGGTCAGCCCCAGCATTTT. Translated: CASGFEGGQPQHF.

The rearrangement uses TRBV7-2 and TRBJ1-2, with D perhaps TRBD1 (5 bases). Germline loops: CDR1 SGHTA, CDR2 FQGNSA. This CDR3 comprises 13 residues. V lost 4 bases and J lost 4, with 10 bases in between. The DNA for the CDR3 is TGTGCCAGCAGCTCGAGGGGTTTCTATGGCTACACCTTC. This sequence encodes CASSSRGFYGYTF.

This clone showed up just a few times. The chain links TRBV4-2 to TRBJ2-7; D possibly corresponds to TRBD2 (5 bases). Germline-derived CDR1 and CDR2 are LGHNA and YNFKEQ. Trimming cost V 4 bases and J 4 bases, with 17 bases left between them. The CDR3 runs to 15 residues. The CDR3 DNA sequence: TGTGCCAGCAGCCGTACTGTTCTTACTAGTTACGAGCAGTACTTC. Translating it yields CASSRTVLTSYEQYF.

The chain joins TRBV9 to TRBJ2-3; D is perhaps TRBD2 (5 bases). Germline V CDR1 and CDR2: SGDLS, YYNGEE. CDR3 size: 13 residues. Trimming removed 2 bases from V and 4 bases from J, with 8 bases in between. The CDR3 reads CASSVEAPDTQYF. DNA for the CDR3: TGTGCCAGCAGCGTGGAGGCCCCAGATACGCAGTATTTT.

The chain uses TRBV18 and TRBJ2-4, with TRBD1 as a possible D gene (6 bases). The CDR3 has 15 amino acids. Deletions cut 6 bases from V and 0 bases from J, with 12 bases between. Germline assignment: CDR1 KGHSH and CDR2 LQKENI. The CDR3 DNA is TGTGCCAGCTCTGAGGGGGAACTAGCCAAAAACATTCAGTACTTC. Translation gives CASSEGELAKNIQYF. The full variable domain, completed using reference TRBV18 and TRBJ2-4, is NAGVMQNPRHLVRRRGQEARLRCSPMKGHSHVYWYRQLPEEGLKFMVYLQKENIIDESGMPKERFSAEFPKEGPSILRIQQVVRGDSAAYFCASSEGELAKNIQYFGAGTRLSVL.

The chain joins TRBV6-6 to TRBJ1-1, with TRBD1 matching 8 bases. Germline V gene lookup returns CDR1 MNHNY and CDR2 SVGAGI (reference sequence). J lost 6 bases, V lost 9 bases, and 9 bases had no gene match. This CDR3 has 13 amino acids. CDR3 DNA: TGTGCCAGTCTTAACAGGGGGAGGTCTGAAGCTTTCTTT. Protein product: CASLNRGRSEAFF.

The J gene is TRBJ1-3, the V gene TRBV6-6; D uncertain. Germline V gene data show CDR1 as MNHNY and CDR2 as SVGAGI (reference sequence). The CDR3 loop spans 14 amino acids. V shed 0 bases and J shed 11 bases, with 14 bases lying between them. Here the CDR3 reads CASSYSAGATSIYF. CDR3 bases: TGTGCCAGCAGTTACTCGGCGGGAGCGACCTCCATATATTTT.

This rearrangement joins TRBV6-5 to TRBJ1-5; no reliable D call. V shed 5 bases and J shed 4 bases, with 6 bases lying between them. The CDR3 runs to 12 residues. Germline V gene sequence: CDR1 MNHEY, CDR2 SVGAGI. CDR3 bases: TGTGCCAGCAGTCGACCGAATCAGCCCCAGCATTTT. It encodes CASSRPNQPQHF.

This clone was picked up a small number of times. This chain connects TRBV19 to TRBJ1-6, with 9 bases aligning to TRBD1. V shed 3 bases and J 8 bases; nucleotides not matched to a gene: 11. Per germline, CDR1 LNHDA and CDR2 SQIVND (reference sequence). The CDR3 runs 17 residues. The CDR3 DNA is TGTGCCAGTAGTATGACCCAGGGGACAGGGCATCATTCACCCCTCCACTTT. Its translation: CASSMTQGTGHHSPLHF. Combining the CDR3 with reference TRBV19 and TRBJ1-6 gives the whole variable domain DGGITQSPKYLFRKEGQNVTLSCEQNLNHDAMYWYRQDPGQGLRLIYYSQIVNDFQKGDIAEGYSVSREKKESFPLTVTSAQKNPTAFYLCASSMTQGTGHHSPLHFGNGTRLTVT.

This clone appeared once. The chain employs TRBV19 and TRBJ1-3, with TRBD1 as a possible D gene (6 bases). The CDR3 has 16 residues. Looked up from germline, CDR1 is LNHDA and CDR2 is SQIVND (reference sequence). With 3 bases removed from V and 4 bases from J, the gap between germline ends came to 16 bases. The CDR3 spells CASSITIGTLGNTIYF. CDR3 nucleotide sequence: TGTGCCAGTAGTATTACTATCGGGACACTCGGAAACACCATATATTTT.

This clone showed up just once. The V and J genes are TRBV10-3 and TRBJ2-2; maybe TRBD2 (6 bases). The germline V and J ends were trimmed by 11 bases and 4 bases, with 17 bases remaining between them. This CDR3 is 14 amino acids long. CDR1 and CDR2 (germline): ENHRY, SYGVKD. The CDR3 DNA follows: TGTGCCGCCGGAGGGGTATCGGGCACCGGGGAGCTGTTTTTT. It specifies CAAGGVSGTGELFF.

This rearrangement joins TRBV19 to TRBJ1-3; 8 nucleotides align to TRBD1. The CDR3 runs 17 residues. The ends lost 4 bases at V and 0 bases at J; junction bases unmatched: 8. Germline-derived CDR1 and CDR2 are LNHDA and SQIVND (reference sequence). CDR3 coding DNA: TGTGCCAGTAGTACCCTCGACAGGGGAAGCTCTGGAAACACCATATATTTT. This sequence encodes CASSTLDRGSSGNTIYF.

The V call is TRBV19, the J call TRBJ1-2, with unresolved D. Trimming removed 1 base from V and 7 bases from J, with 4 bases in between. The CDR3 is 11 residues long. Germline lookup yields CDR1 LNHDA and CDR2 SQIVND (reference sequence). CDR3 in DNA: TGTGCCAGTAGTATAGGGGGTGGCTACACCTTC. This sequence encodes CASSIGGGYTF. The full variable domain, its missing parts supplied by reference TRBV19 and TRBJ1-2, is DGGITQSPKYLFRKEGQNVTLSCEQNLNHDAMYWYRQDPGQGLRLIYYSQIVNDFQKGDIAEGYSVSREKKESFPLTVTSAQKNPTAFYLCASSIGGGYTFGSGTRLTVV.